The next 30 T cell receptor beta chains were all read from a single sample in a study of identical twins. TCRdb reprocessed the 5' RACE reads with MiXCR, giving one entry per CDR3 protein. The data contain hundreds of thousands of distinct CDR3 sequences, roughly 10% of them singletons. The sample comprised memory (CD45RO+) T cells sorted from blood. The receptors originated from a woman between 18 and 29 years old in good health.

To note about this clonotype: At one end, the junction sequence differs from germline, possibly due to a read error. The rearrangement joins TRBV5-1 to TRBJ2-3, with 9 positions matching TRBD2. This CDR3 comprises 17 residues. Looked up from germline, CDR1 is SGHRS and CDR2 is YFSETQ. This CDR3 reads CASGLGSSGGYGDTQYF. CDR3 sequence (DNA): TGCGCCAGCGGCTTGGGTAGTAGCGGGGGATATGGCGATACGCAGTATTTT.

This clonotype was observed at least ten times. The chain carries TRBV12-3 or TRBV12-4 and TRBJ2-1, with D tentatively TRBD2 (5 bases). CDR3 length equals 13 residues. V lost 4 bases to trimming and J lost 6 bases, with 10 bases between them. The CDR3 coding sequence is TGTGCCAGCAGTTCACTAGGTCCCAATGAGCAGTTCTTC. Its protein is CASSSLGPNEQFF.

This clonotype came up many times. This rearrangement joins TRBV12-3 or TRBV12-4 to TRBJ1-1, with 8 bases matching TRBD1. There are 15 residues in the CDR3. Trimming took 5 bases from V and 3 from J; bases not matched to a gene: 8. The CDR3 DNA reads TGTGCCAGCAGTGCACAGGACAGGGAGGACACTGAAGCTTTCTTT. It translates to CASSAQDREDTEAFF.

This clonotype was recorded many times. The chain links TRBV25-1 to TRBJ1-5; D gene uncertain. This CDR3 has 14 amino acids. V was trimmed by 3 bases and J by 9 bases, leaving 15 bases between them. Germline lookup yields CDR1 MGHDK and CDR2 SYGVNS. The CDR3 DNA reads TGTGCCAGCAGTGAGACTACTGACCTGGGGCCCCAGCATTTT. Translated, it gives CASSETTDLGPQHF.

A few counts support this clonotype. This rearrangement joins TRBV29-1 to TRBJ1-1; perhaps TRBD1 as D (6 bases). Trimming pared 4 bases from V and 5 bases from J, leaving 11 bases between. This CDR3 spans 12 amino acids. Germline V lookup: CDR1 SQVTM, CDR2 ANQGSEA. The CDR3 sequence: CSVVQGGTEAFF. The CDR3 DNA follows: TGCAGCGTTGTACAGGGAGGGACTGAAGCTTTCTTT.

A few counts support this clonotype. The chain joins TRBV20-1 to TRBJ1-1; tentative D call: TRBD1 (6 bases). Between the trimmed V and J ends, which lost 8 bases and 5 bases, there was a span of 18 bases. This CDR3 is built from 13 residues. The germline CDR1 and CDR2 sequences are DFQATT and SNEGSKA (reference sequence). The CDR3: CSSPGEGRTEAFF. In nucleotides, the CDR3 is TGCAGTTCCCCAGGGGAAGGACGTACTGAAGCTTTCTTT.

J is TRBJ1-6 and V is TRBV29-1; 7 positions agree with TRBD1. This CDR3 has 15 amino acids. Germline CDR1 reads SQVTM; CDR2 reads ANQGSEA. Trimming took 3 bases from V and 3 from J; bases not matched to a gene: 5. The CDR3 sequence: CSVEPGGDYNSPLHF. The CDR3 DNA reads TGCAGCGTTGAGCCAGGGGGGGACTATAATTCACCCCTCCACTTT. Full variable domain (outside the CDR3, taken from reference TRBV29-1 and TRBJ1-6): SAVISQKPSRDICQRGTSLTIQCQVDSQVTMMFWYRQQPGQSLTLIATANQGSEATYESGFVIDKFPISRPNLTFSTLTVSNMSPEDSSIYLCSVEPGGDYNSPLHFGNGTRLTVT.

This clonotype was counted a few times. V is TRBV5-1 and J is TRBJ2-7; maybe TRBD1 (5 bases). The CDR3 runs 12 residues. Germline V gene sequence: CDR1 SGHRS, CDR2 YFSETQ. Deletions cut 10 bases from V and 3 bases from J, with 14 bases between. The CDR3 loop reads CAGTGEVYEQYF. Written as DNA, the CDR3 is TGCGCCGGTACAGGCGAGGTCTACGAGCAGTACTTC.

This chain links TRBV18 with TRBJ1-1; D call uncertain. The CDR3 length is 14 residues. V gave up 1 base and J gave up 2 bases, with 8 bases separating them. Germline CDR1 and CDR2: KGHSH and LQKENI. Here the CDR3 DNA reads TGTGCCAGCTCACCACGGGCACTCAACACTGAAGCTTTCTTT. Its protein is CASSPRALNTEAFF.

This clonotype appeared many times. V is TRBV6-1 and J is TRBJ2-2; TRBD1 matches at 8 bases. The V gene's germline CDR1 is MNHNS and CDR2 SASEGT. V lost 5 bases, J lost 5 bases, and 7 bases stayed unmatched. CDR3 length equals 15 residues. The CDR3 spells CASSRDRRGTGELFF. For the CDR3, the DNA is TGTGCCAGCAGTCGGGACAGGAGAGGGACCGGGGAGCTGTTTTTT.

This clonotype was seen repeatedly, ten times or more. CDR3 DNA sequence: TGTGCCAGCCTGGGGGTGTCTTCCTACGAGCAGTACTTC. This encodes CASLGVSSYEQYF. This chain connects TRBV6-5 to TRBJ2-7, with D perhaps matching TRBD1 or TRBD2 (5 bases each). Germline V gives CDR1 MNHEY, CDR2 SVGAGI. Trimming removed 8 bases from V and 1 base from J, with 12 bases in between. This CDR3 has 13 residues.

Here the CDR3 DNA reads TGTGCCAGCAGCCCCACCCTGGAGTGGGTAGAGACCCAGTACTTC. This encodes CASSPTLEWVETQYF. The chain is built from TRBV9 and TRBJ2-5; D gene ambiguous. The CDR3 is 15 amino acids. The ends were cut back, 4 bases at V and 4 bases at J, with 17 bases in the middle. CDR1 is SGDLS and CDR2 is YYNGEE in the germline V gene.

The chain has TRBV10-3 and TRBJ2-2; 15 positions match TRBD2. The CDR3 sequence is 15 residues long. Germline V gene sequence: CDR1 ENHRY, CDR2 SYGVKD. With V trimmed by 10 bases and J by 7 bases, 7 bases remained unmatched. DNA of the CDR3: TGTGCCAGCGCGGGACTAGCGGGAGGTAACGGGGAGCTGTTTTTT. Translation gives CASAGLAGGNGELFF.

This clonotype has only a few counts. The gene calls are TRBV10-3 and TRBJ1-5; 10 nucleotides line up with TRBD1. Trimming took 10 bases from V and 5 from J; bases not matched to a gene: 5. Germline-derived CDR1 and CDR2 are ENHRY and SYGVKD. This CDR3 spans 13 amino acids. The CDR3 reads CATGTGVDQPQHF. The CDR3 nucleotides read TGTGCCACGGGGACAGGGGTCGATCAGCCCCAGCATTTT.

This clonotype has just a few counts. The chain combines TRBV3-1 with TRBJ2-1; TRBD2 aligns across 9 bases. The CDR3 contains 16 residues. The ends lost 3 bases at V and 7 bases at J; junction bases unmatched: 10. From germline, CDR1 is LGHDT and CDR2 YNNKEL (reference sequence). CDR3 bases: TGTGCCAGCAGCCATCGACCGGCGGGGGGGCTGAATGAGCAGTTCTTC. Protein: CASSHRPAGGLNEQFF.

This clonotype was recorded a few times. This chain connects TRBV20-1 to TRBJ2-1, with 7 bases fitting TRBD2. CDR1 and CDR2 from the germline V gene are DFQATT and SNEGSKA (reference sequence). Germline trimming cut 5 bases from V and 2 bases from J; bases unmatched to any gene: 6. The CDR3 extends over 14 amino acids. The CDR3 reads CSAFGTNPYNEQFF. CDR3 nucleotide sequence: TGCAGTGCTTTCGGGACTAACCCCTACAATGAGCAGTTCTTC.

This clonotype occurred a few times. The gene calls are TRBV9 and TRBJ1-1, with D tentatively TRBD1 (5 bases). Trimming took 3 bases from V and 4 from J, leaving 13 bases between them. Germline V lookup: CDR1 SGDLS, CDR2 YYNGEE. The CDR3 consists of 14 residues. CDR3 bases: TGTGCCAGCAGCGCCCAGGGTTTCAGCACTGAAGCTTTCTTT. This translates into CASSAQGFSTEAFF.

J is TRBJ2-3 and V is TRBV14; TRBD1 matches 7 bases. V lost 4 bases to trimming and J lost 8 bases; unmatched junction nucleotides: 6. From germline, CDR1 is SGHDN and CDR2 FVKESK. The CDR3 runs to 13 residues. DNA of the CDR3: TGTGCCAGCAGCCGACAGGGCCTTATTACGCAGTATTTT. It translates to CASSRQGLITQYF.

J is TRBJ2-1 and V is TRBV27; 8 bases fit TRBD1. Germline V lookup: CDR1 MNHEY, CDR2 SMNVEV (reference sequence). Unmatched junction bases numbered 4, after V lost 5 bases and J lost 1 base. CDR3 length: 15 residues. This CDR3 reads CASSPRQGSYNEQFF. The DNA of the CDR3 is TGTGCCAGCAGTCCGCGACAGGGGTCCTACAATGAGCAGTTCTTC.

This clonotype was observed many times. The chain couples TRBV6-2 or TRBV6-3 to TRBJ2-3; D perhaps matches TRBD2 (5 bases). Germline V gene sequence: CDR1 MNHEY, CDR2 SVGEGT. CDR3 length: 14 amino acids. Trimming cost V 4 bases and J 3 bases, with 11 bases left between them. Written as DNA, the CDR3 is TGTGCCAGCAGTTCGAGGGAGTCGACAGATACGCAGTATTTT. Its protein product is CASSSRESTDTQYF.

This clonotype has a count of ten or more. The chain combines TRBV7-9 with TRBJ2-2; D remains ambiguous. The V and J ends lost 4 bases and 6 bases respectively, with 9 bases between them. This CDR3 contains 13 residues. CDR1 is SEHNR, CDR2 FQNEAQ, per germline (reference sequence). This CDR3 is CASSSHSAGELFF. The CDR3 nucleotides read TGTGCCAGCAGCTCCCATTCAGCCGGGGAGCTGTTTTTT.

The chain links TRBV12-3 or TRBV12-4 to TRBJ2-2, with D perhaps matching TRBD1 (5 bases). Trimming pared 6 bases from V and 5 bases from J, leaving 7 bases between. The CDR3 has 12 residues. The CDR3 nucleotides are TGTGCCAGCAGGGGGCGGACCGGGGAGCTGTTTTTT. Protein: CASRGRTGELFF.

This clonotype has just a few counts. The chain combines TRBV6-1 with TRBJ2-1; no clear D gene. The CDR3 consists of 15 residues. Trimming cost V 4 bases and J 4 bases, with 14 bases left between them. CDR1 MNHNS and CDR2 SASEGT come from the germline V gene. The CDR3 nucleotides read TGTGCCAGCAGTGGAGACGACGGCTCTTACAATGAGCAGTTCTTC. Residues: CASSGDDGSYNEQFF.

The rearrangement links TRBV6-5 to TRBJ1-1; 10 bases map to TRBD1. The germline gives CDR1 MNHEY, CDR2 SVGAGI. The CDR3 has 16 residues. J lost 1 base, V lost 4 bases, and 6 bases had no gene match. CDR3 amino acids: CASSSGQGLPNTEAFF. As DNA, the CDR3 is TGTGCCAGCAGTTCGGGACAGGGGCTCCCGAACACTGAAGCTTTCTTT.

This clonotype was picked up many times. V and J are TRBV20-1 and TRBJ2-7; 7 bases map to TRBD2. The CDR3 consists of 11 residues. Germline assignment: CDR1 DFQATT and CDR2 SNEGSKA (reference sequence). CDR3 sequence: CSAGRAYEQYF. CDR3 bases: TGCAGCGCGGGGAGGGCCTACGAGCAGTACTTC.

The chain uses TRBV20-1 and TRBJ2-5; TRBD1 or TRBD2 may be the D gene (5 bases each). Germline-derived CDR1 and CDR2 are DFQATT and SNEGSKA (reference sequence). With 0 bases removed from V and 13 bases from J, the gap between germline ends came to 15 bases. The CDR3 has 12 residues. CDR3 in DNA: TGCAGTGCTAGAGAGGGGGTGGGCCGAGGGTACTTC. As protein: CSAREGVGRGYF.

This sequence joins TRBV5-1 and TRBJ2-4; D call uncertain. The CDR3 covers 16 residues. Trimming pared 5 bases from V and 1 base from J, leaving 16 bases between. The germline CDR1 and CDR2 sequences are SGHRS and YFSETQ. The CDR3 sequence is CASRMGAMNAKNIQYF. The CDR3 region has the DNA TGCGCCAGCAGAATGGGCGCGATGAACGCCAAAAACATTCAGTACTTC.

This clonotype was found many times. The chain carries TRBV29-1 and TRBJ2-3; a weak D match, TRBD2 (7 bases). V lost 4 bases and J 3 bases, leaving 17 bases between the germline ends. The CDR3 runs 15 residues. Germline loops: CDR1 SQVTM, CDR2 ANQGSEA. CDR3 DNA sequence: TGCAGCGTTGTCCCGGCAGGGAGGGGGACAGATACGCAGTATTTT. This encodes CSVVPAGRGTDTQYF.

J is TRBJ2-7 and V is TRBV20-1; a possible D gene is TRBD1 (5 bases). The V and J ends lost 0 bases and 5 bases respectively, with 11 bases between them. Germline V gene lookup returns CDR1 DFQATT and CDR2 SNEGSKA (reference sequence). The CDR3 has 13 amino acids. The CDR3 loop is CSARDVQAHEQYF. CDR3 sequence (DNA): TGCAGTGCTAGAGATGTACAGGCCCACGAGCAGTACTTC.

The CDR3 DNA follows: TGTGCCAGCAGCTTAGACGGGAGAAATGAGCAGTTCTTC. It yields the protein CASSLDGRNEQFF. The chain employs TRBV11-3 and TRBJ2-1; D might be TRBD2 (6 bases). CDR3 length: 13 residues. Germline V lookup: CDR1 SGHNT, CDR2 YENEEA. The ends were cut back, 0 bases at V and 7 bases at J, with 7 bases in the middle.